This TCR beta chain was retrieved from a study of blood T cell repertoires in COVID-19. Study details: Spain, Italy and the United States supplied samples that represented acute and convalescent COVID-19.

Seattle patients were enrolled while actively infected and followed longitudinally. Here immunoSEQ multiplex PCR was the method, and the copy in TCRdb shows in-frame clones only, minus some. The sample carries around 75,000 clones, under 85% recorded once. This clone was counted once. Sequenced input: peripheral blood. The receptor was derived from a man aged 45-60 years with COVID-19, enrolled during active disease.

CDR3 bases: TGTGCCAGCAGTGAATATTTCGCAGGGAGGGAGACCCAGTACTTC. It codes for CASSEYFAGRETQYF. The rearrangement uses TRBV6-1 and TRBJ2-5, with D possibly being TRBD2 (6 bases). The CDR3 runs to 15 residues. The V end was cut by 2 bases, the J end by 5 bases, with 15 bases between. Germline V lookup: CDR1 MNHNS, CDR2 SASEGT.